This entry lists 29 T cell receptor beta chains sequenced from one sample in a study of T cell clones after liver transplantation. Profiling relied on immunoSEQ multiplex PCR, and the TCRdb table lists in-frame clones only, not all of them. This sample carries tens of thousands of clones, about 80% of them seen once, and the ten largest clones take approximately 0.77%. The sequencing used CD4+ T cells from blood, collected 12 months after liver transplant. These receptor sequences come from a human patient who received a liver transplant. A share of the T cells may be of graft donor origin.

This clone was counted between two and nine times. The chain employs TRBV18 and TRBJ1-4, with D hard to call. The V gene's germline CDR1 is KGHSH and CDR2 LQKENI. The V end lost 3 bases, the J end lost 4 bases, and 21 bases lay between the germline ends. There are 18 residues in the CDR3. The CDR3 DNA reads TGTGCCAGCTCACCTCCACACAAGGGTGCGGGAGTTAATGAAAAACTGTTTTTT. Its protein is CASSPPHKGAGVNEKLFF.

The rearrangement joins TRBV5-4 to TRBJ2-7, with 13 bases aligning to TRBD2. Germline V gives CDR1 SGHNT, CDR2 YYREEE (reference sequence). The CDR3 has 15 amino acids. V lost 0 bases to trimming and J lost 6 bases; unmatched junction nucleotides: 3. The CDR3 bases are TGTGCCAGCAGCTTGGGAGGACTAGCGGGGGTCGAGCAGTACTTC. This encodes CASSLGGLAGVEQYF.

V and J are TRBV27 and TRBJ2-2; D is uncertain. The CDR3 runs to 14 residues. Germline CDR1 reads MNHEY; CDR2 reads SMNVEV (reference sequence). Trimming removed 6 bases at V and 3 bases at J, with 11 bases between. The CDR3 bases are TGTGCCAGCAGGCGGCAGTCTTACACCGGGGAGCTGTTTTTT. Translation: CASRRQSYTGELFF.

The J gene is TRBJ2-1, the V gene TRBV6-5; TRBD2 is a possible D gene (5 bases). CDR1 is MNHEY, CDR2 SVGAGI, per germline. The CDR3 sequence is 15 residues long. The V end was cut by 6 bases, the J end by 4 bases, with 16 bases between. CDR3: CASSPGLFTYNEQFF. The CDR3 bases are TGTGCCAGCAGCCCCGGACTTTTTACTTACAATGAGCAGTTCTTC.

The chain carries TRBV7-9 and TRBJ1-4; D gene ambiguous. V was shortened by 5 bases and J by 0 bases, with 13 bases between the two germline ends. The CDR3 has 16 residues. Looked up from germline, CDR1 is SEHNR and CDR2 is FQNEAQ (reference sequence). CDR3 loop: CASSPEGRATNEKLFF. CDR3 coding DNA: TGTGCCAGCAGCCCCGAGGGTAGAGCAACTAATGAAAAACTGTTTTTT.

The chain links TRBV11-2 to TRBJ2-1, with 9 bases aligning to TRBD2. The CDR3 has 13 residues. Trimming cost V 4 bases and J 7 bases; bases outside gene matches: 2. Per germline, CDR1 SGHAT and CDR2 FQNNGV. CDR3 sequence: CASSSGLANEQFF. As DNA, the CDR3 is TGTGCCAGCAGCTCGGGACTAGCAAATGAGCAGTTCTTC.

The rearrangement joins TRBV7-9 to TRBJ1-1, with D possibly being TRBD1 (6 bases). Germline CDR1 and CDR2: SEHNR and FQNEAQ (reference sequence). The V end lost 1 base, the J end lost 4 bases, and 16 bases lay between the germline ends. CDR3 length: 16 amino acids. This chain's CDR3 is CASSLGTGTLGTEAFF. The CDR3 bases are TGTGCCAGCAGCTTAGGAACAGGGACTTTGGGCACTGAAGCTTTCTTT.

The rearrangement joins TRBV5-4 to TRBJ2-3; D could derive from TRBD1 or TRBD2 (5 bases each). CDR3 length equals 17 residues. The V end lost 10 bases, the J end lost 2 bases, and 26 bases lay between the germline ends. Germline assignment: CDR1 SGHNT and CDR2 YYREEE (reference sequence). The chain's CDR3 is CASQLKTGPLATDTQYF. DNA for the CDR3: TGTGCCTCACAGCTTAAGACGGGACCCCTTGCCACAGATACGCAGTATTTT.

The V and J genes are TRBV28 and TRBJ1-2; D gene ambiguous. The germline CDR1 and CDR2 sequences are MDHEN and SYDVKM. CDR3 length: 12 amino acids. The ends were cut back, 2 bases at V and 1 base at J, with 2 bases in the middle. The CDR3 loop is CASSLLNYGYTF. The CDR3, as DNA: TGTGCCAGCAGTTTACTTAACTATGGCTACACCTTC.

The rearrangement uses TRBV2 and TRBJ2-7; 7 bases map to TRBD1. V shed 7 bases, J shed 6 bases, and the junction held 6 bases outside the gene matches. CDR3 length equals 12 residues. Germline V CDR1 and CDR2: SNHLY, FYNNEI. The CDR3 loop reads CASKGAGSEQYF. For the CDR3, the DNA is TGTGCCAGCAAGGGGGCAGGAAGCGAGCAGTACTTC.

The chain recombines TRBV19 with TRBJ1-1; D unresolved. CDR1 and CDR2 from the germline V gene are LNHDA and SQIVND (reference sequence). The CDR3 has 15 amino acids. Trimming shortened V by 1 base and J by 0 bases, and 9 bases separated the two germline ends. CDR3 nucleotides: TGTGCCAGTAGTATAGCGGGAGGCTTGAACACTGAAGCTTTCTTT. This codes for CASSIAGGLNTEAFF.

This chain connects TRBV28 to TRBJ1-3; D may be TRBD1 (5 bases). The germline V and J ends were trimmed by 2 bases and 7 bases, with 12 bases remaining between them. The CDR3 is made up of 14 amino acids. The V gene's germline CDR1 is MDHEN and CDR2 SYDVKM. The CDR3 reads CASSLQGYLNTIYF. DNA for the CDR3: TGTGCCAGCAGTTTACAGGGTTACCTTAACACCATATATTTT.

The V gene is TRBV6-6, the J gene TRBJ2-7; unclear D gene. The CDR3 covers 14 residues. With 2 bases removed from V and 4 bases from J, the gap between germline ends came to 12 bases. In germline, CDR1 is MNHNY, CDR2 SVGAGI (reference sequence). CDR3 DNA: TGTGCCAGCAGTTACGTCCGATCCCGGTACGAGCAGTACTTC. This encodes CASSYVRSRYEQYF.

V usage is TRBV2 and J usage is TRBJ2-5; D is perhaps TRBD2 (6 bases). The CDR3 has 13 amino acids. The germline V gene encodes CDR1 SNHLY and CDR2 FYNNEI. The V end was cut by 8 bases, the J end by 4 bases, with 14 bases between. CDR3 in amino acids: CASGGLPPETQYF. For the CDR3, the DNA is TGTGCCAGCGGCGGACTACCCCCAGAGACCCAGTACTTC.

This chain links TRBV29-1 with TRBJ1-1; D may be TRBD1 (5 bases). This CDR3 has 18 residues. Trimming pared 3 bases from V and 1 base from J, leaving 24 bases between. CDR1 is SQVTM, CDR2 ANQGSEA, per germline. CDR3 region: CSVDRMGTPLSGNTEAFF. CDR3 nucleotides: TGCAGCGTTGATAGAATGGGGACCCCTTTGTCGGGGAACACTGAAGCTTTCTTT.

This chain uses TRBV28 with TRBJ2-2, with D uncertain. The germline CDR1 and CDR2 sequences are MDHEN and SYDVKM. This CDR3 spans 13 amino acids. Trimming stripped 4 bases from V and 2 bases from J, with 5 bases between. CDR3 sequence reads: CASSSRNTGELFF. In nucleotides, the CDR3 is TGTGCCAGCAGTTCCAGAAACACCGGGGAGCTGTTTTTT.

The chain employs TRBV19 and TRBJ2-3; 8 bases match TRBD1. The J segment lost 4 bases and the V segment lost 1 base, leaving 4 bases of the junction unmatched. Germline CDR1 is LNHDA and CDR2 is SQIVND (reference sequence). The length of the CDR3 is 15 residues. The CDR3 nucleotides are TGTGCCAGTAGTATAGCCCGACAGGGGCCAGATACGCAGTATTTT. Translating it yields CASSIARQGPDTQYF.

CDR3 loop: CAWTEVGDNQPQHF. For the CDR3, the DNA is TGTGCCTGGACCGAAGTTGGGGACAATCAGCCCCAGCATTTT. The rearrangement links TRBV30 to TRBJ1-5, with no clear D. Trimming left V 4 bases short and J 3 bases short, with 13 bases between. Germline V gives CDR1 GTSNPN, CDR2 SVGIG (reference sequence). CDR3 length: 14 residues.

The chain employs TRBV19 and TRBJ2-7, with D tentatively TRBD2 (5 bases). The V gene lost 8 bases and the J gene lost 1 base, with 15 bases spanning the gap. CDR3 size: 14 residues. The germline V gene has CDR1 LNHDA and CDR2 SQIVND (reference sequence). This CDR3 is CASRGEGGSYEQYF. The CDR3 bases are TGTGCCAGTCGGGGTGAGGGTGGATCCTACGAGCAGTACTTC.

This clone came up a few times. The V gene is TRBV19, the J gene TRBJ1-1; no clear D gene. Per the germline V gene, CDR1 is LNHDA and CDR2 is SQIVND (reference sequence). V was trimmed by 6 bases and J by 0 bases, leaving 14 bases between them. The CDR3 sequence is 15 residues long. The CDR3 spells CASSADRAVNTEAFF. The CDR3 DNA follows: TGTGCCAGTAGCGCCGATAGGGCGGTGAACACTGAAGCTTTCTTT.

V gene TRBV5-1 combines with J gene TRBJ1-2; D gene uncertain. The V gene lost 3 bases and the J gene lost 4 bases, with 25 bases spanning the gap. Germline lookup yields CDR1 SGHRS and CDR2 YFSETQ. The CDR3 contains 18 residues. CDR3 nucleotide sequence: TGCGCCAGCAGCTCGTCTCCCACTCCTACTTCTGGGAGCTATGGCTACACCTTC. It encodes CASSSSPTPTSGSYGYTF.

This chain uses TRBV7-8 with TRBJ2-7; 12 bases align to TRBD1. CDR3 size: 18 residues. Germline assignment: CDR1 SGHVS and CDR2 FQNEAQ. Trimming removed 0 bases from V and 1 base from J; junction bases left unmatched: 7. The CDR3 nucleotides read TGTGCCAGCAGCTTAGCTGGGGGGGGACAGGGGGCTTCCTACGAGCAGTACTTC. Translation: CASSLAGGGQGASYEQYF.

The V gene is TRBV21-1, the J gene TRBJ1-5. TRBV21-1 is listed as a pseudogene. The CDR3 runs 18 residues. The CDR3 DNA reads TGTGCCAGCAGCAGACGAGGGCAGAGGTGTAGCAGCAATCAGCCCCAGCATTTT. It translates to CASSRRGQRCSSNQPQHF.

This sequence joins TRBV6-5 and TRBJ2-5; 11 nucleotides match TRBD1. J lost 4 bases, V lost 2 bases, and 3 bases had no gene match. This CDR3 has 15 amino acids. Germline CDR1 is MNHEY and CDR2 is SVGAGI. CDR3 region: CASSYAGTGGETQYF. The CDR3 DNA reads TGTGCCAGCAGTTACGCCGGGACAGGGGGAGAGACCCAGTACTTC.

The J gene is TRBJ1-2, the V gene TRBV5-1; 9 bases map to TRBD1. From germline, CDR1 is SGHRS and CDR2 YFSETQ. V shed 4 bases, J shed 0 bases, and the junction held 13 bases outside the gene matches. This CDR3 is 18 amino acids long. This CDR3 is CASSPGQGAFRANYGYTF. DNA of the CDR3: TGCGCCAGCAGCCCGGGACAGGGCGCCTTTCGAGCTAACTATGGCTACACCTTC.

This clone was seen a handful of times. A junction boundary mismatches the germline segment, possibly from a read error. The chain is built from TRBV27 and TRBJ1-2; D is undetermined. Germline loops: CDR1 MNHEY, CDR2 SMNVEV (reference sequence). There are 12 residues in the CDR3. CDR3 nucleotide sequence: TGTGCAAGCAAAACGGGAGACTATGGCTACACCTTC. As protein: CASKTGDYGYTF.

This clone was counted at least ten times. CDR3 loop: CASSRDRGREQYF. CDR3 bases: TGTGCCAGCAGTCGGGACAGGGGGAGGGAGCAGTACTTC. J is TRBJ2-7 and V is TRBV7-2; 11 bases match TRBD1. Germline V gene data show CDR1 as SGHTA and CDR2 as FQGNSA. The CDR3 spans 13 residues. Trimming at V came to 6 bases and at J to 7 bases, leaving 5 bases not matched to a gene.

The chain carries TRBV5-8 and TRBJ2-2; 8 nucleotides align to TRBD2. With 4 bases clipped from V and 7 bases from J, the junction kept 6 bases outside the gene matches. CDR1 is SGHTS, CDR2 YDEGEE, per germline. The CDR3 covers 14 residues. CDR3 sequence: CASSRGLDGGELFF. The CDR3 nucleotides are TGTGCCAGCAGCCGGGGACTAGACGGCGGGGAGCTGTTTTTT.

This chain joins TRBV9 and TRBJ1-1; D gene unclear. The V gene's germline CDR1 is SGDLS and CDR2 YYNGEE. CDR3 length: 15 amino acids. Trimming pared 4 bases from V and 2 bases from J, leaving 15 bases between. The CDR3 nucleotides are TGTGCCAGCAGCCCCGGACTCAGTTACAACACTGAAGCTTTCTTT. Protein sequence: CASSPGLSYNTEAFF. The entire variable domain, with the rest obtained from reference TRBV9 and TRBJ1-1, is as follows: DSGVTQTPKHLITATGQRVTLRCSPRSGDLSVYWYQQSLDQGLQFLIQYYNGEERAKGNILERFSAQQFPDLHSELNLSSLELGDSALYFCASSPGLSYNTEAFFGQGTRLTVV.